The 16 T cell receptor delta chains given below trace back to one sample, sequenced in a study of Vδ1+ human thymocytes. The template was reverse-transcribed extracted RNA. The CDR3 regions were amplified by multiplex PCR from V-gene primers to a constant-region primer. TCRdb processed the multiplex PCR reads again with the CATT caller. The data show about 55,000 delta-chain clones, with 15% to 20% seen just once and 0.5% held by the top ten. Broader study findings: Highly polyclonal TRG and TRD repertoires with Gaussian CDR3 length distributions appeared in thymus.

These receptors' targets are unknown. Sample: Vdelta1+ gamma-delta thymocytes from the thymus. The subset was: FACS-sorted CD3+ TCRalphabeta- TCRVdelta1+ TCRVdelta2- thymocytes. The source of these receptors is a boy less than two years old who had congenital heart surgery.

The chain joins TRDV1 to TRDJ1, with TRDD3 identical over 8 bases. V shed 2 bases and J 4 bases; nucleotides not matched to a gene: 15. Looked up from germline, CDR1 is TSWWSYY and CDR2 is QGS. CDR3 length equals 18 residues. CDR3 sequence (DNA): TGTGCTCTTGGGGAATCCCCTACTGGGGATACCACGGGCGATAAACTCATCTTT. It specifies CALGESPTGDTTGDKLIF.

The chain couples TRDV1 to TRDJ1; TRDD3 aligns across 8 bases. Germline V lookup: CDR1 TSWWSYY, CDR2 QGS. The CDR3 has 16 residues. Trimming took 1 base from V and 2 from J; bases not matched to a gene: 6. In DNA, the CDR3 is TGTGCTCTTGGGGAACCCCGGTGGGATACGACCGATAAACTCATCTTT. Encoded protein: CALGEPRWDTTDKLIF.

The chain links TRDV1 to TRDJ1, with 11 bases fitting TRDD3. This CDR3 has 16 amino acids. The germline V gene has CDR1 TSWWSYY and CDR2 QGS. J lost 4 bases, V lost 4 bases, and 8 bases had no gene match. The CDR3 DNA reads TGTGCTCTTGGGGGGGACACTGGGGGATATTGCGATAAACTCATCTTT. Translation: CALGGDTGGYCDKLIF.

The J gene is TRDJ1, the V gene TRDV1; TRDD3 matches at 11 bases. The junction had 15 bases not matched to a gene; V was cut back by 5 bases and J by 7 bases. Germline CDR1 and CDR2: TSWWSYY and QGS. This CDR3 region has 17 residues. The CDR3, as DNA: TGTGCTCTTGGGTTGTGTACTGGGGGATATAAGGCGGGTAAACTCATCTTT. Amino acid sequence: CALGLCTGGYKAGKLIF.

This chain joins TRDV1 and TRDJ1, with 9 bases lining up with TRDD3. The germline V gene encodes CDR1 TSWWSYY and CDR2 QGS. The CDR3 consists of 25 residues. The junction had 31 bases not matched to a gene; V was cut back by 0 bases and J by 2 bases. CDR3 in amino acids: CALGELLGNAFPKVGDNSGTDKLIF. For the CDR3, the DNA is TGTGCTCTTGGGGAACTACTCGGAAACGCCTTCCCCAAGGTGGGGGATAATTCAGGAACCGATAAACTCATCTTT.

The rearrangement uses TRDV1 and TRDJ1; TRDD3 matches 13 bases. The CDR3 runs 23 residues. Trimming took 4 bases from V and 2 from J; bases not matched to a gene: 25. CDR1 and CDR2 (germline): TSWWSYY, QGS. The CDR3, as DNA: TGTGCTCTTGGGGGCACTCCCACAGCCTTTACTGGGGGATACGTTCGGCGTACCGATAAACTCATCTTT. Translating gives CALGGTPTAFTGGYVRRTDKLIF.

This clone was found a few times. The chain combines TRDV1 with TRDJ1, with D perhaps TRDD3 (6 bases). The V gene's germline CDR1 is TSWWSYY and CDR2 QGS. Trimming pared 2 bases from V and 1 base from J, leaving 20 bases between. CDR3 size: 18 residues. CDR3 DNA: TGTGCTCTTGGGGAAGCCCCTACTGGGTTGAGGTGCACCGATAAACTCATCTTT. It yields the protein CALGEAPTGLRCTDKLIF.

The chain is built from TRDV1 and TRDJ1; 8 nucleotides agree with TRDD2. Germline V lookup: CDR1 TSWWSYY, CDR2 QGS. Trimming removed 4 bases from V and 7 bases from J; junction bases left unmatched: 20. This CDR3 is built from 18 residues. In DNA form, the CDR3 reads TGTGCTCTTGGGGCACCTTTCTTCCTACTGACTGGGACGGGTAAACTCATCTTT. Its translation: CALGAPFFLLTGTGKLIF.

V usage is TRDV1 and J usage is TRDJ1; 8 positions match TRDD2. V shed 6 bases, J shed 5 bases, and the junction held 17 bases outside the gene matches. The CDR3 has 17 residues. Germline CDR1 is TSWWSYY and CDR2 is QGS. The CDR3 sequence is CALGQQLPTDWADKLIF. CDR3 bases: TGTGCTCTTGGACAACAACTTCCTACTGACTGGGCGGATAAACTCATCTTT.

This clone has only a few counts. The genes are TRDV1 and TRDJ1; 7 bases align to TRDD3. The CDR3 extends over 17 amino acids. CDR1 and CDR2 from the germline V gene are TSWWSYY and QGS. J lost 7 bases, V lost 0 bases, and 14 bases had no gene match. CDR3 sequence: CALGELGSKRGYGKLIF. In DNA, the CDR3 is TGTGCTCTTGGGGAACTAGGATCAAAGAGGGGATATGGTAAACTCATCTTT.

The table lists this clone with a few counts. V and J are TRDV1 and TRDJ1, with 10 bases identical to TRDD3. The J segment lost 0 bases and the V segment lost 5 bases, leaving 21 bases of the junction unmatched. This CDR3 has 21 residues. Looked up from germline, CDR1 is TSWWSYY and CDR2 is QGS. CDR3 loop: CALGIDGLPNGGYRYTDKLIF. The CDR3 DNA follows: TGTGCTCTTGGGATAGACGGCCTTCCAAATGGGGGATACCGGTACACCGATAAACTCATCTTT.

This clone was seen a few times. The J gene is TRDJ1, the V gene TRDV1; a possible D gene is TRDD3 (9 bases). From germline, CDR1 is TSWWSYY and CDR2 QGS. The CDR3 covers 29 residues. V lost 3 bases, J lost 0 bases, and 53 bases lay in between. The CDR3 sequence: CALGETRWKLVGPFFLRTGGREYTDKLIF. CDR3 coding DNA: TGTGCTCTTGGGGAGACAAGGTGGAAACTAGTTGGTCCCTTCTTCCTACGTACTGGGGGACGCGAGTACACCGATAAACTCATCTTT.

This clone has more than one count but fewer than ten. The chain uses TRDV1 and TRDJ1, with 9 nucleotides matching TRDD3. This CDR3 has 17 residues. Losses at the gene ends were 3 bases for V and 0 bases for J; bases not matched to a gene: 8. The germline CDR1 and CDR2 sequences are TSWWSYY and QGS. The CDR3: CALGETGWGMYTDKLIF. The CDR3 DNA reads TGTGCTCTTGGGGAGACGGGCTGGGGGATGTACACCGATAAACTCATCTTT.

This chain links TRDV1 with TRDJ1; TRDD3 aligns across 11 bases. In germline, CDR1 is TSWWSYY, CDR2 QGS. The CDR3 contains 22 residues. With 3 bases clipped from V and 4 bases from J, the junction kept 25 bases outside the gene matches. CDR3 coding DNA: TGTGCTCTTGGGGAGATTCTTCCAGGTCAAACGTCGTCTGGGGGATACTTCGATAAACTCATCTTT. Its protein product is CALGEILPGQTSSGGYFDKLIF.

This clone was counted between two and nine times. V gene TRDV1 combines with J gene TRDJ1; tentatively, D is TRDD2 (5 bases). The ends were cut back, 2 bases at V and 3 bases at J, with 10 bases in the middle. The CDR3 is 14 residues long. CDR1 is TSWWSYY and CDR2 is QGS in the germline V gene. CDR3 sequence reads: CALGEFLGPDKLIF. In nucleotides, the CDR3 is TGTGCTCTTGGGGAATTCCTCGGGCCCGATAAACTCATCTTT.

In this sample, this clone turned up a few times. This chain links TRDV3 with TRDJ1; 9 nucleotides agree with TRDD3. With V trimmed by 2 bases and J by 3 bases, 19 bases remained unmatched. Germline V gene lookup returns CDR1 TVYSNPD and CDR2 GDNSRS (reference sequence). The CDR3 contains 18 residues. CDR3 DNA sequence: TGTGCCTTTTGTTTCCTCCTCAGGGGGATACTTGCAGCCGATAAACTCATCTTT. Translated: CAFCFLLRGILAADKLIF.